This TCR beta chain was found in a study of response to subunit inactivated influenza vaccine (dated by TCRdb to 2017 to 2018). The study in broad terms: Deep quantitative profiling of the T cell receptor repertoire was used in the study to follow responses to a trivalent subunit inactivated influenza vaccine. Summary of the overall study and its limitations: According to the authors, only a limited number of new T cells may be recruited by each seasonal influenza vaccination.

From its cysteine to its phenylalanine, the CDR3 spans 15 amino acids. Only the CDR3 DNA stays, 45 bases, in frame from base 1. The germline V and J ends show losses of 5 bases and 6 bases respectively, and no gene match explains 6 bases of the junction. The CDR1 and CDR2 encoded by the germline V gene are SGHVS and FNYEAQ. This clonotype is judged medium-sized (0.01 to 0.1%). Its antigen remains unidentified. No base-level quality is on record; no much larger clone is a single base apart. Library prep was done by RT-PCR. Reads for this sample came from an Illumina HiSeq 2500. TCRdb trimmed the raw reads at Q25, called clones with MiXCR and kept productive beta chains. Rows merge per CDR3 protein into single entries with the most common DNA and genes. The sample table lists around 200,000 distinct CDR3 sequences, 13% to 15% of them with a count of one. The ten largest make up roughly 25% of the sample.

This chain joins TRBV7-6 to TRBJ2-7, with 14 bases aligning to TRBD2. The starting material was CD8+ T cells sorted from PBMCs, obtained less than 6 days after vaccination. The sequence was obtained from a man aged 45-65 years who received an inactivated influenza vaccine. Donor details come from another sample of the same person, matched by shared clones. The sequenced DNA: TGTGCCAGCAGCCCAAGACTAGCGGGGGGGCTCGAGCAGTACTTC. It translates to CASSPRLAGGLEQYF.